A selection of T cell receptor beta chains follows, all from one sample in a study of PD-1 blockade in classical Hodgkin lymphoma. Method: immunoSEQ multiplex PCR; TCRdb's copy keeps in-frame clones and lacks some. The sample has more than 95,000 clones; roughly 89% are singletons. The sequences come from peripheral blood mononuclear cells (PBMCs), collected before the fourth cycle of nivolumab. The receptors derive from a human donor with classical Hodgkin lymphoma. Each CDR3 is given with its conserved first and last residue. D genes are given only for firm matches. The size field is filled for only some rows; it gives once, few, many or a size class.

NA | TRBJ1-2 | once | TRBV19 | CASSRQSGPYGYTF | TGTGCCAGTAGTAGACAGTCGGGGCCGTATGGCTACACCTTC
TRBD2 | TRBJ2-1 | NA | TRBV7-8 | CASSLGLAGVNEQFF | TGTGCCAGCAGCCTGGGACTAGCGGGGGTCAATGAGCAGTTCTTC
TRBD2 | TRBJ2-3 | NA | TRBV5-1 | CASGVAGAPDTQYF | TGCGCCAGCGGAGTTGCGGGAGCCCCAGATACGCAGTATTTT
NA | TRBJ2-3 | NA | TRBV10-3 | CAISESAVTDTQYF | TGTGCCATCAGTGAGTCGGCGGTGACAGATACGCAGTATTTT
NA | TRBJ2-1 | NA | TRBV4-2 | CASSQDRDQQFF | TGTGCCAGCAGCCAAGACCGGGACCAGCAGTTCTTC
NA | TRBJ1-5 | once | TRBV25-1 | CASSDGWWEGQPQHF | TGTGCCAGCAGTGACGGGTGGTGGGAAGGCCAGCCCCAGCATTTT
TRBD2 | TRBJ2-7 | once | TRBV4-1 | CASSQEASGSDEQYF | TGCGCCAGCAGCCAAGAGGCTAGCGGGAGTGACGAGCAGTACTTC
NA | TRBJ1-3 | NA | TRBV6-6 | CASSLGGEAGNTIYF | TGTGCCAGCAGCCTTGGAGGGGAGGCTGGAAACACCATATATTTT
NA | TRBJ1-4 | NA | TRBV5-1 | CASSLVIGGAYEKLFF | TGCGCCAGCAGCTTGGTAATAGGGGGAGCGTATGAAAAACTGTTTTTT
TRBD1 | TRBJ2-5 | NA | TRBV27 | CASNPTGVGETQYF | TGTGCCAGCAATCCCACAGGGGTGGGAGAGACCCAGTACTTC
TRBD1 | TRBJ2-1 | NA | TRBV5-4 | CASSWGGTGGFDEQFF | TGTGCCAGCAGCTGGGGCGGGACAGGGGGCTTCGATGAGCAGTTCTTC
TRBD1 | TRBJ1-1 | NA | TRBV19 | CASSIDPGQGTTEAFF | TGTGCCAGTAGTATAGACCCGGGACAGGGGACCACTGAAGCTTTCTTT
TRBD2 | TRBJ2-5 | NA | TRBV5-1 | CASRKKLAGVGTQYF | TGCGCCAGCAGAAAAAAACTAGCGGGAGTGGGGACCCAGTACTTC
NA | TRBJ2-7 | NA | TRBV27 | CASSLRGEQYF | TGTGCCAGCAGTTTAAGGGGGGAGCAGTACTTC
TRBD1 | TRBJ2-2 | once | TRBV11-2 | CASSGNFGQGDTGELFF | TGTGCCAGCAGCGGAAACTTCGGGCAGGGGGACACCGGGGAGCTGTTTTTT
NA | TRBJ2-1 | NA | TRBV5-1 | CASSLTGPGAYNEQFF | TGCGCCAGCAGCTTAACGGGGCCAGGTGCCTACAATGAGCAGTTCTTC
NA | TRBJ2-1 | NA | TRBV27 | CASTPRSGYEQFF | TGTGCCAGCACCCCCCGGTCGGGGTATGAGCAGTTCTTC
NA | TRBJ2-7 | NA | TRBV19 | CASSHFPGLVDEQYF | TGTGCCAGTAGCCATTTCCCGGGCTTGGTGGACGAGCAGTACTTC
TRBD1 | TRBJ1-3 | NA | TRBV27 | CASSLQGASGNTIYF | TGTGCCAGCAGTCTACAGGGGGCGTCCGGAAACACCATATATTTT
NA | TRBJ2-7 | NA | TRBV21-1 | CASSKEAVAGGEQYF | TGTGCCAGCAGCAAAGAAGCCGTCGCGGGGGGCGAGCAGTACTTC
TRBD2 | TRBJ2-5 | NA | TRBV7-2 | CASSLALAGGGTQYF | TGTGCCAGCAGCTTAGCACTAGCGGGGGGAGGGACCCAGTACTTC
NA | TRBJ1-1 | once | TRBV15 | CATSRDRHTEAFF | TGTGCCACCAGCAGGGACAGACACACTGAAGCTTTCTTT
NA | TRBJ1-1 | NA | TRBV10-3 | CAISDRQNTEAFF | TGTGCCATCAGTGACCGACAGAACACTGAAGCTTTCTTT
NA | TRBJ2-1 | NA | TRBV6-5 | CASTGGRNNEQFF | TGTGCCAGCACCGGGGGGCGAAACAATGAGCAGTTCTTC
NA | TRBJ2-7 | few | TRBV5-1 | CASSPRLEGSSYEQYF | TGCGCCAGCAGCCCCCGTTTGGAGGGCTCGTCCTACGAGCAGTACTTC
TRBD2 | TRBJ2-5 | NA | TRBV7-9 | CASSPPRSGLAGETQYF | TGTGCCAGCAGTCCTCCCAGGTCGGGACTAGCAGGAGAGACCCAGTACTTC
NA | TRBJ2-7 | NA | TRBV5-4 | CASSQGQGGLPYEQYF | TGTGCCAGCAGCCAAGGCCAGGGGGGCTTACCCTACGAGCAGTACTTC
TRBD2 | TRBJ2-1 | NA | TRBV9 | CASTKSLLADRNEQFF | TGTGCCAGCACGAAGTCACTACTAGCGGATCGCAATGAGCAGTTCTTC
NA | TRBJ2-7 | NA | TRBV6-5 | CASSFLGTSSYEQYF | TGTGCCAGCAGTTTCCTCGGGACAAGCTCCTACGAGCAGTACTTC
TRBD1 | TRBJ2-6 | NA | TRBV27 | CASSLGDRVTSGANVLTF | TGTGCCAGCAGTTTAGGGGACAGGGTTACCTCTGGGGCCAACGTCCTGACTTTC
TRBD1 | TRBJ2-3 | NA | TRBV19 | CASSPEDREKDTQYF | TGTGCCAGTAGCCCCGAGGACAGGGAGAAAGATACGCAGTATTTT
TRBD1 | TRBJ2-1 | NA | TRBV28 | CASSSTYPGQGDYNEQFF | TGTGCCAGCAGTTCAACTTATCCGGGACAGGGGGACTACAATGAGCAGTTCTTC
NA | TRBJ2-5 | NA | TRBV15 | CATSRDWNEAQYF | TGTGCCACCAGCAGAGACTGGAACGAGGCCCAGTACTTC
NA | TRBJ2-3 | NA | TRBV30 | CAWSVTSRHTQYF | TGTGCCTGGAGTGTAACTAGCCGCCATACGCAGTATTTT
TRBD1 | TRBJ2-1 | NA | TRBV7-9 | CASSPADRDRDFF | TGTGCCAGCAGCCCCGCCGATAGGGACAGGGACTTCTTC
NA | TRBJ1-1 | NA | TRBV5-6 | CASSFGAGTMNTEAFF | TGTGCCAGCAGCTTCGGTGCAGGGACTATGAACACTGAAGCTTTCTTT
NA | TRBJ2-7 | NA | TRBV7-2 | CASSPGGQLGAGAWSF | TGTGCCAGCAGTCCCGGCGGGCAACTGGGGGCAGGAGCCTGGAGCTTC
NA | TRBJ1-1 | NA | TRBV4-1 | CASSQDHGREAFF | TGCGCCAGCAGCCAAGATCACGGGCGAGAAGCTTTCTTT
NA | TRBJ1-5 | NA | TRBV18 | CASSPMSGAHDQPQHF | TGTGCCAGCTCACCAATGTCCGGGGCTCACGATCAGCCCCAGCATTTT
TRBD2 | TRBJ2-2 | NA | TRBV4-3 | CASSQDPLGGSTTGELFF | TGCGCCAGCAGCCAAGATCCCCTAGGCGGGAGTACCACCGGGGAGCTGTTTTTT
NA | TRBJ1-5 | NA | TRBV9 | CASSYGIESNQPQHF | TGTGCCAGCAGCTACGGGATTGAAAGCAATCAGCCCCAGCATTTT
NA | TRBJ2-1 | NA | TRBV19 | CASSIGTTYNEQFF | TGTGCCAGTAGTATCGGGACGACCTACAATGAGCAGTTCTTC
NA | TRBJ1-6 | NA | TRBV2 | CASSGEPSPLHF | TGTGCCAGCAGTGGGGAGCCTTCACCCCTCCACTTT
NA | TRBJ1-3 | few | TRBV6-1 | CASSEGPFSGNTIYF | TGTGCCAGCAGTGAAGGCCCCTTTTCAGGAAACACCATATATTTT
NA | TRBJ2-3 | NA | TRBV6-5 | CASSGAGSDTQYF | TGTGCCAGCAGTGGGGCAGGGTCAGATACGCAGTATTTT
NA | TRBJ2-2 | NA | TRBV7-8 | CASSFLGPLTGELFF | TGTGCCAGCAGCTTCCTAGGTCCGCTCACCGGGGAGCTGTTTTTT
NA | TRBJ2-5 | NA | TRBV28 | CASKAETQYF | TGTGCCAGCAAAGCGGAGACCCAGTACTTC
NA | TRBJ1-5 | NA | TRBV19 | CASSIRPVLNQPQHF | TGTGCCAGTAGTATACGGCCAGTCCTCAATCAGCCCCAGCATTTT
TRBD2 | TRBJ2-1 | NA | TRBV2 | CASHGTSGRNNEQFF | TGTGCCAGCCACGGGACTAGCGGGAGGAACAATGAGCAGTTCTTC
TRBD1 | TRBJ2-7 | NA | TRBV7-9 | CASSSYRTDRGRSGQYF | TGTGCCAGCAGCTCTTACAGGACGGACAGGGGCCGATCGGGGCAGTACTTC